This T cell receptor beta chain was captured in a study of cytomegalovirus exposure and HLA in healthy donors. The overall study: According to later analysis, the same platform produced the 110 or so validation and about 630 first-cohort repertoires.

Concerning this clone: What it binds is unknown.

Germline V gene sequence: CDR1 SNHLY, CDR2 FYNNEI. Trimming pared 0 bases from V and 6 bases from J, leaving 9 bases between. This CDR3 has 14 amino acids. Findings and caveats of the study: Cytomegalovirus-associated TCR beta chains were listed, numbering 150 to 200. Three chains linked to CMV were shown in vitro to be specific for CMV antigens.

Assay: immunoSEQ multiplex PCR; the TCRdb copy retains only in-frame clones and omits some. The sample carries some 59,000 clones, 75% to 90% recorded once. The sequencing sample was made of PBMCs. The clonotype was recovered from a woman between 18 and 30 years old in good health and CMV-seronegative. The chain joins TRBV2 to TRBJ1-5; D is undetermined. The CDR3 sequence: CASSEATRGQPQHF. CDR3 DNA: TGTGCCAGCAGTGAAGCTACTCGGGGTCAGCCCCAGCATTTT.